The rows below give T cell receptor beta chains drawn from one sample of a study of beta chain features in type 1 diabetes. Sequencing used immunoSEQ multiplex PCR; TCRdb keeps in-frame clones, though not all of them. The repertoire holds roughly 140,000 clones, 6.9% seen once, with roughly 1.5% in the top ten. The sequenced material came from central memory CD4+ T cells from blood. Receptors were obtained from a woman aged 25 to 45 in good health. CDR3s include the opening cysteine and the closing phenylalanine or tryptophan. The order of the fields is D gene, clone size, J gene, V gene, CDR3 DNA, CDR3 protein. A D gene is named only where the DNA matches it firmly. Only part of the rows carry a size: once, few, many, or a class if the clone is expanded.

d_call: TRBD2; clone_size: many; j_call: TRBJ2-1; v_call: TRBV29-1; cdr3_nt: TGCAGCGGGGAAACTAGCGGGACATACAATGAGCAGTTCTTC; cdr3_aa: CSGETSGTYNEQFF
d_call: TRBD1; clone_size: NA; j_call: TRBJ2-7; v_call: TRBV15; cdr3_nt: TGTGCCACCAGCACCCGGGGACAGCGCTCCTACGAGCAGTACTTC; cdr3_aa: CATSTRGQRSYEQYF
d_call: NA; clone_size: few; j_call: TRBJ2-1; v_call: TRBV25-1; cdr3_nt: TGTGCCAGCAGTGACCGGGCCTACAATGAGCAGTTCTTC; cdr3_aa: CASSDRAYNEQFF
d_call: TRBD1; clone_size: NA; j_call: TRBJ2-4; v_call: TRBV28; cdr3_nt: TGTGCCAGCAGCCCCACAGGGGGGGCCAAAAACATTCAGTACTTC; cdr3_aa: CASSPTGGAKNIQYF
d_call: TRBD1; clone_size: few; j_call: TRBJ1-5; v_call: TRBV4-3; cdr3_nt: TGCGCCAGCAGCCAGGGACAGGGACGATCGGCCCAGCATTTT; cdr3_aa: CASSQGQGRSAQHF
d_call: NA; clone_size: NA; j_call: TRBJ1-2; v_call: TRBV28; cdr3_nt: TGTGCCAGCAGCCTCACAACCTATGGCTACACCTTC; cdr3_aa: CASSLTTYGYTF
d_call: NA; clone_size: few; j_call: TRBJ2-3; v_call: TRBV7-2; cdr3_nt: TGTGCCAGCAGCCCGATGGGGACTAGCACAGATACGCAGTATTTT; cdr3_aa: CASSPMGTSTDTQYF
d_call: TRBD2; clone_size: NA; j_call: TRBJ2-1; v_call: TRBV7-2; cdr3_nt: TGTGCCAGCAGCTTAGCGGGCGGGAGGGCCGGTGAGCAGTTCTTC; cdr3_aa: CASSLAGGRAGEQFF
d_call: NA; clone_size: few; j_call: TRBJ2-1; v_call: TRBV21-1; cdr3_nt: TGTGCCAGCAGCAGGAATAGCGGGAGTTGTTCCTACAATGAGCAGTTCTTC; cdr3_aa: CASSRNSGSCSYNEQFF
d_call: NA; clone_size: few; j_call: TRBJ2-7; v_call: TRBV7-9; cdr3_nt: TGTGCCAGCAGCCGAGTCCCCTACGAGCAGTACTTC; cdr3_aa: CASSRVPYEQYF
d_call: NA; clone_size: NA; j_call: TRBJ2-7; v_call: TRBV2; cdr3_nt: TGTGCCAGCAACCGGGACTCGGGAGTCTACGAGCAGTACTTC; cdr3_aa: CASNRDSGVYEQYF
d_call: TRBD2; clone_size: few; j_call: TRBJ2-2; v_call: TRBV9; cdr3_nt: TGTGCCAGCAGCGTAGGGGGACTAGCCAGCACCGGGGAGCTGTTTTTT; cdr3_aa: CASSVGGLASTGELFF
d_call: NA; clone_size: NA; j_call: TRBJ2-2; v_call: TRBV9; cdr3_nt: TGTGCCAGCAGCGTAGATACAGCGAACACCGGGGAGCTGTTTTTT; cdr3_aa: CASSVDTANTGELFF
d_call: NA; clone_size: few; j_call: TRBJ1-2; v_call: TRBV28; cdr3_nt: TGTGCCAGCAGTTTATTTACCCCGCTGGGCTCAGGGGGCTACACCTTC; cdr3_aa: CASSLFTPLGSGGYTF
d_call: NA; clone_size: NA; j_call: TRBJ2-7; v_call: TRBV6-1; cdr3_nt: TGTGCCAGCAGTGAAGGCCTTTCCGGTGAGCAGTACTTC; cdr3_aa: CASSEGLSGEQYF
d_call: NA; clone_size: NA; j_call: TRBJ2-2; v_call: TRBV4-3; cdr3_nt: TGCGCCAGCAGCCAGGTTTGGAGGGGCACCGGGGAGCTGTTTTTT; cdr3_aa: CASSQVWRGTGELFF
d_call: TRBD1; clone_size: few; j_call: TRBJ1-5; v_call: TRBV5-8; cdr3_nt: TGTGCCAGCAGCTTGGGAGCGACAGGGGCCCAGCCCCAGCATTTT; cdr3_aa: CASSLGATGAQPQHF
d_call: NA; clone_size: few; j_call: TRBJ2-5; v_call: TRBV2; cdr3_nt: TGTGCCAGCAGTGAAATTTCTCAGACCCAGTACTTC; cdr3_aa: CASSEISQTQYF
d_call: TRBD1; clone_size: NA; j_call: TRBJ2-7; v_call: TRBV28; cdr3_nt: TGTGCCAGCAGTCCCGGGACAGGGGGCTACGAGCAGTACTTC; cdr3_aa: CASSPGTGGYEQYF
d_call: NA; clone_size: few; j_call: TRBJ1-1; v_call: TRBV29-1; cdr3_nt: TGCAGCGTTGGGCCCCCTAGGGAGACCACTGAAGCTTTCTTT; cdr3_aa: CSVGPPRETTEAFF
d_call: TRBD1; clone_size: NA; j_call: TRBJ2-7; v_call: TRBV30; cdr3_nt: TGTGCCTGGAGTGTTGGGGGACAGGGTTTATACGAGCAGTACTTC; cdr3_aa: CAWSVGGQGLYEQYF
d_call: TRBD1; clone_size: once; j_call: TRBJ1-1; v_call: TRBV6-5; cdr3_nt: TGTGCCAGCGGACAGGGGAACACTGAAGCTTTCTTT; cdr3_aa: CASGQGNTEAFF